This passage covers 13 T cell receptor beta chains from one sample sequenced in a study of blood T cells in healthy people across ages. Together with a sample-barcoded 5' primer, a J-beta primer mix was included in a second PCR lasting about 6 to 11 cycles. Via MiXCR, TCRdb re-called the 5' RACE reads, giving one row per CDR3 protein. The profile shows around 1,500,000 distinct CDR3 sequences, 28% of them singletons. The sample comprised blood. Receptor source: a young woman in good health.

In regard to this clonotype: This may stem from a read error, because a much larger clone lies one nucleotide away. The rearrangement links TRBV20-1 to TRBJ1-2; 8 bases line up with TRBD1. From germline, CDR1 is DFQATT and CDR2 SNEGSKA (reference sequence). The CDR3 spans 12 residues. This CDR3 reads CCATQGARGYTF. Here the CDR3 DNA reads TGCTGTGCTACCCAGGGGGCAAGGGGCTACACCTTC.

This clonotype appeared a few times. The rearrangement joins TRBV12-3 or TRBV12-4 to TRBJ2-1; a possible D gene is TRBD2 (7 bases). The CDR3 is 15 residues long. V gave up 0 bases and J gave up 5 bases, with 11 bases separating them. The CDR3 loop reads CASSLAGGAHNEQFF. The CDR3, as DNA: TGTGCCAGCAGTTTAGCGGGGGGGGCTCACAATGAGCAGTTCTTC.

This clonotype was observed many times. This rearrangement joins TRBV4-3 to TRBJ2-6; D may be TRBD2 (6 bases). In germline, CDR1 is LGHNA, CDR2 YSLEER. The CDR3 consists of 16 residues. V dropped 0 bases and J dropped 4 bases, with 10 bases sitting between them. The CDR3 sequence is CASSQDPGRGANVLTF. The CDR3 DNA is TGCGCCAGCAGCCAAGATCCAGGGAGGGGGGCCAACGTCCTGACTTTC.

The chain links TRBV5-1 to TRBJ2-7, with D hard to call. The DNA end is a closer match to TRBJ2-5, so the J assignment may be wrong. Germline V lookup: CDR1 SGHRS, CDR2 YFSETQ. The CDR3 length is 13 residues. The CDR3 DNA sequence: TGCGCCAGCAGTTTTGGTATTTTGGAGACCCAGTACTTC. Amino acid sequence: CASSFGILETQYF.

The rearrangement links TRBV9 to TRBJ2-7; D may match TRBD1 or TRBD2 (6 bases each). From germline, CDR1 is SGDLS and CDR2 YYNGEE. V was shortened by 5 bases and J by 4 bases, with 16 bases between the two germline ends. The CDR3 contains 14 residues. CDR3 loop: CASSPPGAEYEQYF. CDR3 bases: TGTGCCAGCAGTCCCCCGGGGGCGGAATACGAGCAGTACTTC.

The gene calls are TRBV29-1 and TRBJ1-5; D unresolved. This CDR3 has 13 residues. Trimming cost V 4 bases and J 6 bases, with 13 bases left between them. From germline, CDR1 is SQVTM and CDR2 ANQGSEA. CDR3 amino acids: CSVVMAASQPQHF. For the CDR3, the DNA is TGCAGCGTTGTGATGGCAGCGAGTCAGCCCCAGCATTTT.

This rearrangement joins TRBV9 to TRBJ2-5; 11 positions match TRBD2. This CDR3 is 15 amino acids long. Germline V gene lookup returns CDR1 SGDLS and CDR2 YYNGEE. With V trimmed by 3 bases and J by 11 bases, 12 bases remained unmatched. For the CDR3, the DNA is TGTGCCAGCAGCGATAGCGGGAGGGCCCTCGATGAGCAGTACTTC. It translates to CASSDSGRALDEQYF.

This clonotype occurred a few times. The chain recombines TRBV5-8 with TRBJ1-2; perhaps TRBD1 as D (6 bases). CDR1 is SGHTS and CDR2 is YDEGEE in the germline V gene. V lost 2 bases, J lost 10 bases, and 12 bases lay in between. The CDR3 covers 12 residues. The CDR3 DNA follows: TGTGCCAGCAGCTTCCGAGACAGGATCTACACCTTC. Its translation is CASSFRDRIYTF. Full variable domain (missing parts from reference TRBV5-8 and TRBJ1-2): EAGVTQSPTHLIKTRGQQATLRCSPISGHTSVYWYQQALGLGLQFLLWYDEGEERNRGNFPPRFSGRQFPNYSSELNVNALELEDSALYLCASSFRDRIYTFGSGTRLTVV.

This clonotype has a count of ten or more. The chain links TRBV6-6 to TRBJ2-6, with a tentative D call TRBD1 (5 bases). The CDR3 runs to 17 residues. The V end lost 0 bases, the J end lost 4 bases, and 13 bases lay between the germline ends. Germline CDR1 is MNHNY and CDR2 is SVGAGI (reference sequence). The CDR3 reads CASSYSQGSAGANVLTF. The CDR3 DNA follows: TGTGCCAGCAGTTACTCTCAGGGATCTGCCGGGGCCAACGTCCTGACTTTC.

The chain links TRBV20-1 to TRBJ2-2; the D gene is possibly TRBD2 (7 bases). V lost 2 bases and J lost 6, with 16 bases in between. The CDR3 is 15 amino acids. Germline CDR1 is DFQATT and CDR2 is SNEGSKA (reference sequence). The CDR3 loop reads CSARTRGGSPGELFF. The DNA of the CDR3 is TGCAGTGCTAGAACTAGGGGGGGTTCACCCGGGGAGCTGTTTTTT.

This clonotype was observed a handful of times. The chain joins TRBV4-2 to TRBJ1-2; D unclear. V lost 0 bases and J 4 bases, leaving 12 bases between the germline ends. Looked up from germline, CDR1 is LGHNA and CDR2 is YNFKEQ. This CDR3 is built from 15 residues. The DNA for the CDR3 is TGTGCCAGCAGCCAAGAGGGTCCGGTTGGCTATGGCTACACCTTC. It encodes CASSQEGPVGYGYTF.

Regarding this clonotype: A much larger clone differs from this one at a single base, so this may be a read error. V usage is TRBV6-5 and J usage is TRBJ1-2; perhaps TRBD1 as D (6 bases). V dropped 5 bases and J dropped 4 bases, with 14 bases sitting between them. Germline V lookup: CDR1 MNHEY, CDR2 SVGAGI. CDR3 length: 14 amino acids. As DNA, the CDR3 is TGTGCCAGCAGTCCCCGACAGGCGATCTATGGCTACACCTTC. Translating gives CASSPRQAIYGYTF.

This clonotype was detected a few times. For the CDR3, the DNA is TGTGCCAGCAGTTTATTCGGACAGGGTAGACGGCATTTT. This gives the protein CASSLFGQGRRHF. The gene calls are TRBV27 and TRBJ1-5; 8 nucleotides line up with TRBD1. V lost 1 base to trimming and J lost 15 bases; unmatched junction nucleotides: 8. Per germline, CDR1 MNHEY and CDR2 SMNVEV (reference sequence). This CDR3 comprises 13 residues.